The 13 T cell receptor beta chains listed next were all sequenced from one sample in a study of T cell repertoires in cytomegalovirus infection. No antigen has been identified for these receptors. In TCRdb, the reads were re-called with MiXCR into one record per CDR3 protein. The top ten hold 13% of the sample, which has a few hundred thousand distinct CDR3 sequences, about a third seen once. Sequences were derived from cultured PBMCs, sampled from culture after CMV antigen stimulation. These receptors were taken from a human donor in good health (CMV status not recorded). Some clones in this sample may be carry-over from other donors' samples.

This clonotype has only a few counts. The chain uses TRBV10-3 and TRBJ1-4; D is undetermined. Germline V lookup: CDR1 ENHRY, CDR2 SYGVKD. With 6 bases removed from V and 3 bases from J, the gap between germline ends came to 8 bases. This CDR3 region has 13 residues. The CDR3 is CAIRGTANEKLFF. The DNA for the CDR3 is TGTGCCATCAGGGGTACGGCTAATGAAAAACTGTTTTTT.

This clonotype was detected only a few times. This chain joins TRBV7-6 and TRBJ2-1; a weak D match, TRBD1 (7 bases). V was pared by 6 bases and J by 3 bases, with 21 bases between. Germline V gene data show CDR1 as SGHVS and CDR2 as FNYEAQ. CDR3 length equals 17 residues. In nucleotides, the CDR3 is TGTGCCAGCAGACAGGGTGGAGGGGGCGTTCGCTACAATGAGCAGTTCTTC. Amino acids: CASRQGGGGVRYNEQFF.

This clonotype occurred a few times. The chain combines TRBV19 with TRBJ1-4; 7 bases match TRBD1. J lost 8 bases, V lost 4 bases, and 7 bases had no gene match. This CDR3 contains 14 residues. The germline gives CDR1 LNHDA, CDR2 SQIVND (reference sequence). CDR3 coding DNA: TGTGCCAGTAGTACCGGACAGGAACGAGAAAAACTGTTTTTT. It translates to CASSTGQEREKLFF. The whole variable domain, remainder taken from reference TRBV19 and TRBJ1-4, is DGGITQSPKYLFRKEGQNVTLSCEQNLNHDAMYWYRQDPGQGLRLIYYSQIVNDFQKGDIAEGYSVSREKKESFPLTVTSAQKNPTAFYLCASSTGQEREKLFFGSGTQLSVL.

The table lists this clonotype with a few counts. The rearrangement joins TRBV5-6 to TRBJ2-6; D gene ambiguous. Trimming removed 1 base at V and 1 base at J, with 12 bases between. The CDR3 length is 17 residues. Per the germline V gene, CDR1 is SGHDT and CDR2 is YYEEEE. The CDR3 nucleotides are TGTGCCAGCAGCTTGACGGGTAGAAGGTCTGGGGCCAACGTCCTGACTTTC. Its translation is CASSLTGRRSGANVLTF.

In this sample, this clonotype turned up a few times. This chain connects TRBV28 to TRBJ2-3, with D possibly TRBD2 on 6 matching bases. Germline CDR1 reads MDHEN; CDR2 reads SYDVKM. The CDR3 consists of 15 residues. V lost 5 bases to trimming and J lost 0 bases, with 12 bases between them. The CDR3 loop is CASSRNSGSTDTQYF. The CDR3 DNA sequence: TGTGCCAGCAGTCGAAATAGCGGTAGCACAGATACGCAGTATTTT.

In its sample, this clonotype was seen a few times. The chain combines TRBV6-5 with TRBJ2-3, with 12 bases lining up with TRBD2. Germline trimming cut 8 bases from V and 1 base from J; bases unmatched to any gene: 1. The CDR3 totals 14 residues. The germline V gene encodes CDR1 MNHEY and CDR2 SVGAGI. CDR3 in amino acids: CASLAGGGTDTQYF. The DNA of the CDR3 is TGTGCCAGCCTAGCGGGAGGGGGCACAGATACGCAGTATTTT.

The chain uses TRBV28 and TRBJ1-2; D remains ambiguous. CDR3 size: 16 residues. The V and J ends lost 5 bases and 8 bases respectively, with 24 bases between them. Per the germline V gene, CDR1 is MDHEN and CDR2 is SYDVKM. Here the CDR3 reads CASSPTRTRRAEGYTF. Here the CDR3 DNA reads TGTGCCAGCAGTCCCACCCGTACACGGCGGGCGGAAGGCTACACCTTC.

This chain links TRBV12-3 or TRBV12-4 with TRBJ1-6; D is unclear. The CDR3 spans 13 residues. V lost 7 bases and J lost 7, with 11 bases in between. In DNA form, the CDR3 reads TGTGCCAGCACCCTAGCCGGGAATTCACCCCTCCACTTT. Its protein product is CASTLAGNSPLHF.

This clonotype has a single count. The chain recombines TRBV7-2 with TRBJ2-1; a weak D match, TRBD1 (5 bases). The V end was cut by 2 bases, the J end by 12 bases, with 11 bases between. Germline CDR1 is SGHTA and CDR2 is FQGNSA. The CDR3 length is 12 residues. The CDR3 loop reads CASSLQGGGQFF. CDR3 DNA sequence: TGTGCCAGCAGCTTACAGGGCGGTGGGCAGTTCTTC. Full variable domain (missing parts from reference TRBV7-2 and TRBJ2-1): GAGVSQSPSNKVTEKGKDVELRCDPISGHTALYWYRQSLGQGLEFLIYFQGNSAPDKSGLPSDRFSAERTGGSVSTLTIQRTQQEDSAVYLCASSLQGGGQFFGPGTRLTVL.

This clonotype was observed many times. The gene calls are TRBV4-2 and TRBJ2-7; D may be TRBD1 (5 bases). Germline CDR1 and CDR2: LGHNA and YNFKEQ. V dropped 0 bases and J dropped 2 bases, with 17 bases sitting between them. This CDR3 has 17 residues. The CDR3 loop is CASSQDGVGQGPYEQYF. DNA for the CDR3: TGTGCCAGCAGCCAAGATGGAGTAGGGCAGGGCCCCTACGAGCAGTACTTC.

V gene TRBV7-2 combines with J gene TRBJ2-2; D might be TRBD2 (5 bases). V was trimmed by 6 bases and J by 4 bases, leaving 15 bases between them. The CDR3 is 15 amino acids. CDR1 is SGHTA and CDR2 is FQGNSA in the germline V gene. The CDR3 bases are TGTGCCAGCAGTTCCGGGAATCGGGGCACCGGGGAGCTGTTTTTT. This gives the protein CASSSGNRGTGELFF.

The J gene is TRBJ1-1, the V gene TRBV6-1, with unresolved D. Germline V CDR1 and CDR2: MNHNS, SASEGT. The CDR3 totals 13 residues. The V gene lost 6 bases and the J gene lost 6 bases, with 14 bases spanning the gap. The CDR3 reads CASSRRLVSEAFF. The CDR3 DNA reads TGTGCCAGCAGCCGCCGACTTGTATCTGAAGCTTTCTTT.

As for this clonotype: A read error may account for a junction end that differs from germline. This chain links TRBV5-4 with TRBJ2-1; D is undetermined. The CDR3 loop spans 17 amino acids. Germline V gives CDR1 SGHNT, CDR2 YYREEE (reference sequence). CDR3 residues: CASSLGQRLSSYNEQLF. The CDR3 DNA reads TGTGCCAGCAGCTTGGGTCAGCGCCTCAGCTCCTACAATGAGCAGCTCTTC.